Shown below are 22 T cell receptor beta chains from a single sample sequenced in a study of blood T cell repertoires in COVID-19. The table came from immunoSEQ multiplex PCR; TCRdb's copy has only in-frame clones and leaves some out. Altogether about 80,000 clones are present, 80% to 90% being singletons, with the ten largest covering approximately 4.4%. The material sequenced was peripheral blood. Receptor source: a woman of 80 years or more with acute or convalescent COVID-19.

This chain uses TRBV18 with TRBJ1-1, with TRBD1 as a possible D gene (5 bases). Trimming took off 2 bases at V and 2 bases at J, with 9 bases between the two ends. Germline values: CDR1 KGHSH, CDR2 LQKENI. The CDR3 runs to 14 residues. The DNA for the CDR3 is TGTGCCAGCTCACCAAAAGGGGTAAACACTGAAGCTTTCTTT. Encoded protein: CASSPKGVNTEAFF. Filled out from reference TRBV18 and TRBJ1-1, the complete variable domain reads NAGVMQNPRHLVRRRGQEARLRCSPMKGHSHVYWYRQLPEEGLKFMVYLQKENIIDESGMPKERFSAEFPKEGPSILRIQQVVRGDSAAYFCASSPKGVNTEAFFGQGTRLTVV.

The chain couples TRBV2 to TRBJ2-7; a possible D gene is TRBD1 (6 bases). V was clipped by 6 bases and J by 4 bases, with 13 bases between them. Germline V gene sequence: CDR1 SNHLY, CDR2 FYNNEI. The CDR3 has 13 amino acids. CDR3 sequence (DNA): TGTGCCAGCAGGGACAGCTCAACTTACGAGCAGTACTTC. Its translation: CASRDSSTYEQYF.

The chain uses TRBV7-6 and TRBJ2-5; weak D call: TRBD2 (7 bases). Germline V lookup: CDR1 SGHVS, CDR2 FNYEAQ. V gave up 5 bases and J gave up 5 bases, with 21 bases separating them. The CDR3 has 16 amino acids. CDR3 nucleotides: TGTGCCAGCAGCCCAAGGGGGGGCAGCCCTGGGGAGACCCAGTACTTC. The encoded protein is CASSPRGGSPGETQYF.

This chain joins TRBV4-1 and TRBJ2-3; a possible D gene is TRBD2 (5 bases). Trimming removed 1 base at V and 6 bases at J, with 17 bases between. Per the germline V gene, CDR1 is MGHRA and CDR2 is YSYEKL. This CDR3 comprises 16 residues. CDR3 bases: TGCGCCAGCAGCCAAGGATTGAGCGGTCTCAAGGATACGCAGTATTTT. Translation: CASSQGLSGLKDTQYF.

J is TRBJ2-1 and V is TRBV18; D is unresolved. Germline V lookup: CDR1 KGHSH, CDR2 LQKENI. The CDR3 spans 16 residues. Trimming cost V 3 bases and J 5 bases, with 17 bases left between them. In nucleotides, the CDR3 is TGTGCCAGCTCACCTAAACCTCATGGCACAGACAATGAGCAGTTCTTC. Protein product: CASSPKPHGTDNEQFF.

The CDR3 spells CASSEATGGYYEQYF. The CDR3 DNA follows: TGTGCCAGCAGTGAAGCGACAGGGGGTTACTACGAGCAGTACTTC. V and J are TRBV6-1 and TRBJ2-7, with TRBD1 matching over 9 bases. CDR1 MNHNS and CDR2 SASEGT come from the germline V gene. There are 15 residues in the CDR3. Trimming took 0 bases from V and 3 from J; bases not matched to a gene: 3.

V is TRBV5-6 and J is TRBJ1-5; 8 nucleotides match TRBD1. The germline gives CDR1 SGHDT, CDR2 YYEEEE. There are 14 residues in the CDR3. With V trimmed by 4 bases and J by 2 bases, 2 bases remained unmatched. CDR3 DNA: TGTGCCAGCAGCCAGGACAGGGGCAATCAGCCCCAGCATTTT. It specifies CASSQDRGNQPQHF.

V is TRBV3-1 (or the pseudogene TRBV3-2) and J is TRBJ2-2, with 9 bases fitting TRBD2. The junction had 7 bases not matched to a gene; V was cut back by 1 base and J by 4 bases. The CDR3 runs 17 residues. CDR1 and CDR2 (germline): LGHDT, YNNKEL (reference sequence). The CDR3 region has the DNA TGTGCCAGCAGCCAAGGTAGCGGGGGCCGGGGCACCGGGGAGCTGTTTTTT. Residues: CASSQGSGGRGTGELFF.

This chain joins TRBV2 and TRBJ1-3; D not certain. Trimming took 4 bases from V and 4 from J, leaving 11 bases between them. The CDR3 totals 14 residues. Germline assignment: CDR1 SNHLY and CDR2 FYNNEI. In nucleotides, the CDR3 is TGTGCCAGCAGTGTGTTGGCACTAGGAAACACCATATATTTT. Translation gives CASSVLALGNTIYF.

The rearrangement joins TRBV6-5 to TRBJ2-3, with 7 positions matching TRBD2. The CDR3 is 13 amino acids. Germline lookup yields CDR1 MNHEY and CDR2 SVGAGI. J lost 4 bases, V lost 2 bases, and 0 bases had no gene match. CDR3: CASSYRGADTQYF. The DNA for the CDR3 is TGTGCCAGCAGTTACCGGGGGGCAGATACGCAGTATTTT.

The V and J genes are TRBV10-1 and TRBJ1-2, with D possibly TRBD1 on 6 matching bases. Trimming cost V 0 bases and J 6 bases, with 14 bases left between them. In germline, CDR1 is WNHNN, CDR2 SYGVQD (reference sequence). The CDR3 covers 15 residues. The DNA for the CDR3 is TGCGCCAGCAGTGAGTCGAACAGGGAAAATAATGGCTACACCTTC. It is translated as CASSESNRENNGYTF.

The rearrangement uses TRBV19 and TRBJ2-3; tentatively, D is TRBD1 (5 bases). This CDR3 region has 14 residues. Germline values: CDR1 LNHDA, CDR2 SQIVND (reference sequence). V shed 5 bases and J shed 4 bases, with 13 bases lying between them. CDR3 DNA: TGTGCCAGTAGTTTAAGTGGGGCGGCAGATACGCAGTATTTT. Protein: CASSLSGAADTQYF.

This clone was recorded a few times. The chain is built from TRBV4-1 and TRBJ1-2; weak D call: TRBD1 (6 bases). CDR3 length: 15 amino acids. The germline V gene has CDR1 MGHRA and CDR2 YSYEKL. The germline V and J ends were trimmed by 1 base and 7 bases, with 16 bases remaining between them. The CDR3 nucleotides are TGCGCCAGCAGCCAAGGGGACCGACCCAGGGGTGGCTACACCTTC. This gives the protein CASSQGDRPRGGYTF.

The CDR3 region has the DNA TGTGCCAGCAGCCCCGAACCAGCGGGAAAACTGTTTTTT. Translating gives CASSPEPAGKLFF. The chain couples TRBV11-2 to TRBJ1-4, with D unclear. The CDR3 extends over 13 amino acids. Germline CDR1 is SGHAT and CDR2 is FQNNGV. V lost 5 bases to trimming and J lost 10 bases, with 14 bases between them.

J is TRBJ2-2 and V is TRBV18, with TRBD2 matching over 8 bases. This CDR3 has 17 residues. Germline V gene lookup returns CDR1 KGHSH and CDR2 LQKENI. With V trimmed by 1 base and J by 0 bases, 4 bases remained unmatched. CDR3 DNA sequence: TGTGCCAGCTCACCACGGGCTAGCGGGTCGAACACCGGGGAGCTGTTTTTT. Residues: CASSPRASGSNTGELFF. Full variable domain (outside the CDR3, taken from reference TRBV18 and TRBJ2-2): NAGVMQNPRHLVRRRGQEARLRCSPMKGHSHVYWYRQLPEEGLKFMVYLQKENIIDESGMPKERFSAEFPKEGPSILRIQQVVRGDSAAYFCASSPRASGSNTGELFFGEGSRLTVL.

This clone has only one observation. The chain is built from TRBV6-2 or TRBV6-3 and TRBJ2-3; D is unresolved. V was trimmed by 6 bases and J by 5 bases, leaving 9 bases between them. Germline lookup yields CDR1 MNHEY and CDR2 SVGEGT. This CDR3 comprises 12 residues. The CDR3 DNA sequence: TGTGCCAGCAGCTCAGATGGAGATACGCAGTATTTT. Protein sequence: CASSSDGDTQYF.

This clone was counted a few times. This chain connects TRBV6-6 to TRBJ1-1; unclear D gene. Trimming cost V 6 bases and J 3 bases, with 17 bases left between them. From germline, CDR1 is MNHNY and CDR2 SVGAGI (reference sequence). This CDR3 has 15 amino acids. The CDR3 region is CASSSGRSGDTEAFF. DNA of the CDR3: TGTGCCAGCAGCAGCGGGCGGTCTGGGGACACTGAAGCTTTCTTT.

This chain links TRBV15 with TRBJ2-5; 7 bases fit TRBD2. Germline V gene sequence: CDR1 LNHNV, CDR2 YYDKDF (reference sequence). The CDR3 contains 15 residues. V was clipped by 0 bases and J by 1 base; unmatched bases: 2. The CDR3, as DNA: TGTGCCACCAGCAGAGATCTAGCGGTCCAAGAGACCCAGTACTTC. It yields the protein CATSRDLAVQETQYF.

This chain joins TRBV10-3 and TRBJ2-5; D might be TRBD2 (6 bases). The ends were cut back, 10 bases at V and 7 bases at J, with 16 bases in the middle. The CDR3 is made up of 12 amino acids. CDR1 and CDR2 from the germline V gene are ENHRY and SYGVKD. DNA of the CDR3: TGTGCCACCGGGGAGGTTGGGGGGACCCAGTACTTC. Encoded protein: CATGEVGGTQYF.

The chain has TRBV4-2 and TRBJ1-6; 7 bases agree with TRBD1. This CDR3 comprises 16 residues. The germline gives CDR1 LGHNA, CDR2 YNFKEQ. With 1 base clipped from V and 9 bases from J, the junction kept 9 bases outside the gene matches. This CDR3 is CASSQVNGQGGSPLHF. DNA for the CDR3: TGTGCCAGCAGCCAAGTAAATGGCCAGGGGGGTTCACCCCTCCACTTT.

This chain connects TRBV3-1 (or the pseudogene TRBV3-2) to TRBJ2-7; 8 bases match TRBD1. After removal of 1 base from V and 6 bases from J, the junction contained 5 bases not matched to a gene. Looked up from germline, CDR1 is LGHDT and CDR2 is YNNKEL (reference sequence). The CDR3 spans 14 residues. The CDR3 region is CASSQARGLGEQYF. For the CDR3, the DNA is TGTGCCAGCAGCCAAGCCAGGGGGCTAGGCGAGCAGTACTTC.

The chain carries TRBV3-1 (or the pseudogene TRBV3-2) and TRBJ2-1; no firm D call. V shed 5 bases and J shed 2 bases, with 7 bases lying between them. This CDR3 region has 13 residues. From germline, CDR1 is LGHDT and CDR2 YNNKEL (reference sequence). This CDR3 is CASSSTTYNEQFF. Here the CDR3 DNA reads TGTGCCAGCAGCTCTACCACCTACAATGAGCAGTTCTTC.